This T cell receptor (beta chain) was identified during a study of blood T cell repertoires in COVID-19. Study summary: The United States, Italy and Spain were the sources of the acute and convalescent COVID-19 samples. In each case, the material was cDNA or gDNA derived from T cells, B-cell-depleted T cells, or PBMCs.

The CDR3 has 14 amino acids. With 3 bases clipped from V and 8 bases from J, the junction kept 9 bases outside the gene matches. Germline lookup yields CDR1 GTSNPN and CDR2 SVGIG (reference sequence). Original analysis: For nucleated cells, counts were estimated from reference gene primer amplification. TCRdb's table, derived via immunoSEQ multiplex PCR, lists solely in-frame clones and lacks some. The DNA gave D and trimming, while V, J and clone size come from that table. The data hold 35,000 to 45,000 clones, with approximately 86% observed a single time. The source of this sequence is a man aged 70 or older with acute or convalescent COVID-19. Source material: peripheral blood. V usage is TRBV30 and J usage is TRBJ1-2; 10 nucleotides line up with TRBD1. CDR3 DNA sequence: TGTGCCTGGAGCCCGGACAGGGGGAGCTTGGGCTACACCTTC. Amino acid sequence: CAWSPDRGSLGYTF.